The clone carrying this TCR beta chain was counted a single time. What it binds is unknown. This sample is part of a study of cytomegalovirus exposure and HLA in healthy donors. Findings and caveats of the study: TCR beta chain V- and J-gene trimming was linked, in a later analysis, to a missense variant in DCLRE1C.

Trimming removed 3 bases at V and 4 bases at J, with 18 bases between. Per the germline V gene, CDR1 is KGHSH and CDR2 is LQKENI. There are 16 residues in the CDR3. In the PCR, 60 Vbeta and 13 Jbeta primers were used. This table comes from immunoSEQ multiplex PCR, and its TCRdb copy is limited to in-frame clones, with some not included. The sample records some 120,000 clones, roughly 74% being singletons. The sequence was obtained from a woman in her forties or fifties in good health and CMV-seropositive. Material: PBMCs. The chain uses TRBV18 and TRBJ2-5, with D possibly matching TRBD2 (7 bases). The DNA for the CDR3 is TGTGCCAGCTCACCGGCCGGGGGGCCGCCCGGAGAGACCCAGTACTTC. It is translated as CASSPAGGPPGETQYF.